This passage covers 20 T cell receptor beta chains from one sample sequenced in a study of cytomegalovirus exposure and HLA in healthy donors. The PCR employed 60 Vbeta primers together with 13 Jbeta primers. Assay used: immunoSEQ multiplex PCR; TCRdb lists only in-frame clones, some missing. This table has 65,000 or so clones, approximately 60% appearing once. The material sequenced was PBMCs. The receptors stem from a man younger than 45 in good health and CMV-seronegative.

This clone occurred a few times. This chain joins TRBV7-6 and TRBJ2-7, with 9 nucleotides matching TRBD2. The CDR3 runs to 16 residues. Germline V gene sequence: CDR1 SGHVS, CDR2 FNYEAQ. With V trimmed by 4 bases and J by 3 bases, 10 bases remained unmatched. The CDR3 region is CASSSGEASGDYEQYF. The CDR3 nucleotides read TGTGCCAGCAGCTCGGGGGAGGCTAGCGGGGACTACGAGCAGTACTTC. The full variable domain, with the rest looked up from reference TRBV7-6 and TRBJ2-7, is GAGVSQSPRYKVTKRGQDVALRCDPISGHVSLYWYRQALGQGPEFLTYFNYEAQQDKSGLPNDRFSAERPEGSISTLTIQRTEQRDSAMYRCASSSGEASGDYEQYFGPGTRLTVT.

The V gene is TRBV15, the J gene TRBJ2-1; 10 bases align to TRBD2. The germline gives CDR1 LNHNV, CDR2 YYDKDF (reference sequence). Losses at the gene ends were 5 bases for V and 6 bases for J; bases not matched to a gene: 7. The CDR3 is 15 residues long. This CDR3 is CATSRPGLARNEQFF. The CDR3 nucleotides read TGTGCCACCAGCCGCCCGGGACTAGCGCGCAATGAGCAGTTCTTC. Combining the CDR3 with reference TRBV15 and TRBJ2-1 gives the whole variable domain DAMVIQNPRYQVTQFGKPVTLSCSQTLNHNVMYWYQQKSSQAPKLLFHYYDKDFNNEADTPDNFQSRRPNTSFCFLDIRSPGLGDTAMYLCATSRPGLARNEQFFGPGTRLTVL.

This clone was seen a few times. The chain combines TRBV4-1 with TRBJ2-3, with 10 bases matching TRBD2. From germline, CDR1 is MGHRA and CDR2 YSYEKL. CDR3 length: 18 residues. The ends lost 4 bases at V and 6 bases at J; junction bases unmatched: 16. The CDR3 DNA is TGCGCCAGCAGCCCGGGTGGGCTAGCGGGAGCAGCTTATGATACGCAGTATTTT. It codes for CASSPGGLAGAAYDTQYF.

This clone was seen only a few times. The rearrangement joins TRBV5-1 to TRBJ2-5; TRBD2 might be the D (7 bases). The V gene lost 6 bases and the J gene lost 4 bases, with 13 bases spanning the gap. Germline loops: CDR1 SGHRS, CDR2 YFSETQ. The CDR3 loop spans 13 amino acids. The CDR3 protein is CASMRGPRETQYF. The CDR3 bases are TGCGCCAGCATGCGGGGGCCCCGAGAGACCCAGTACTTC.

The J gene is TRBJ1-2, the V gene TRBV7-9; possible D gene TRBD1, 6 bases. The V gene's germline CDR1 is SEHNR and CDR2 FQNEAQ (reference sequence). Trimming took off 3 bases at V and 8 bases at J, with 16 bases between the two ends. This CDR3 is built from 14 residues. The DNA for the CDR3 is TGTGCCAGCAGCTTCCTAAACAGGGTTGGCGGCTACACCTTC. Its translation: CASSFLNRVGGYTF.

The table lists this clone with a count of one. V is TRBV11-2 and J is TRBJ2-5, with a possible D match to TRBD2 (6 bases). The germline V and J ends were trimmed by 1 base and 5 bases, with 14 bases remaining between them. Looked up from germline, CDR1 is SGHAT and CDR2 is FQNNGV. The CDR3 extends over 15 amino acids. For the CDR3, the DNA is TGTGCCAGCAGCTTAGCCGCGACTAGTCGTGAGACCCAGTACTTC. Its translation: CASSLAATSRETQYF. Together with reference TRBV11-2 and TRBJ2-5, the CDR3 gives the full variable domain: EAGVAQSPRYKIIEKRQSVAFWCNPISGHATLYWYQQILGQGPKLLIQFQNNGVVDDSQLPKDRFSAERLKGVDSTLKIQPAKLEDSAVYLCASSLAATSRETQYFGPGTRLLVL.

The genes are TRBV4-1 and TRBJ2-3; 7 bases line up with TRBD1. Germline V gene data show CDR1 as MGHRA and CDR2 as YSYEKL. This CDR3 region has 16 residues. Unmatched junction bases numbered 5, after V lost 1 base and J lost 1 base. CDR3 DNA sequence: TGCGCCAGCAGCCAAGGGACAGGTTATCGCACAGATACGCAGTATTTT. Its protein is CASSQGTGYRTDTQYF.

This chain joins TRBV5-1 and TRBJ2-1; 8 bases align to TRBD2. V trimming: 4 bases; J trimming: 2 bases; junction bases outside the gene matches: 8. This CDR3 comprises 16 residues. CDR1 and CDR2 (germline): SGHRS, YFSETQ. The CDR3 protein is CASSTAGGLAYNEQFF. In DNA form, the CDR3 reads TGCGCCAGCAGCACCGCGGGGGGCCTAGCCTACAATGAGCAGTTCTTC.

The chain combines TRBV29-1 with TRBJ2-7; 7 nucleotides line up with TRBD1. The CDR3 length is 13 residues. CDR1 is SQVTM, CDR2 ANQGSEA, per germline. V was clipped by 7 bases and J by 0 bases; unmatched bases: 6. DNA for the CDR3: TGCAGCGCTACCAGGGACAGCTCCTACGAGCAGTACTTC. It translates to CSATRDSSYEQYF.

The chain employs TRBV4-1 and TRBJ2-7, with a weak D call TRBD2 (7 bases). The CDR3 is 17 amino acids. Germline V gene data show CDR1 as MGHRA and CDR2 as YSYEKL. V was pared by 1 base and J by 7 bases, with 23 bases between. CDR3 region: CASSQGRAAGAGREQYF. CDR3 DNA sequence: TGCGCCAGCAGCCAAGGAAGGGCGGCGGGGGCCGGCCGGGAGCAGTACTTC.

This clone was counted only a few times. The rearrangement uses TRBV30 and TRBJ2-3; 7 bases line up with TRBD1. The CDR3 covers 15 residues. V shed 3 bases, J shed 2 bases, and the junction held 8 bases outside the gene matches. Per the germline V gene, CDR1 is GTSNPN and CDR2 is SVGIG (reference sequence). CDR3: CAWRAGGPFTDTQYF. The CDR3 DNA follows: TGTGCCTGGAGAGCAGGGGGACCCTTCACAGATACGCAGTATTTT.

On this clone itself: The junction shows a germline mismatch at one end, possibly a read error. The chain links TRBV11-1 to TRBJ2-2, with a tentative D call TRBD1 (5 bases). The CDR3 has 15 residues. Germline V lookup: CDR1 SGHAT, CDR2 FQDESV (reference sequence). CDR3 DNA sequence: TGTGCCAGCACCTTACAGGATTTTAACACCGGGGAGCTGTTTTTT. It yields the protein CASTLQDFNTGELFF. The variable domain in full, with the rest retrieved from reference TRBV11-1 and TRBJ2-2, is EAEVAQSPRYKITEKSQAVAFWCDPISGHATLYWYRQILGQGPELLVQFQDESVVDDSQLPKDRFSAERLKGVDSTLKIQPAELGDSAMYLCASTLQDFNTGELFFGEGSRLTVL.

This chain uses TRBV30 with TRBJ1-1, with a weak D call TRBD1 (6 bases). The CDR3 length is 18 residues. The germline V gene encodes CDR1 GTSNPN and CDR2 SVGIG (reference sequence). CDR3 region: CALKGGAGGPMGVTEAFF. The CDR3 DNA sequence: TGTGCACTAAAAGGAGGGGCGGGGGGGCCCATGGGAGTCACTGAAGCTTTCTTT.

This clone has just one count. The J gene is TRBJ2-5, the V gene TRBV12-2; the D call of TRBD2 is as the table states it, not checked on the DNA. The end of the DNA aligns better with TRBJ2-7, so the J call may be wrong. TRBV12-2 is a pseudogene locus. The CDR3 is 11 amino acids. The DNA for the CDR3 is TGTGCAAGTCGCTTCTCCTACGAGCAGTACTTC. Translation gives CASRFSYEQYF.

The CDR3 nucleotides read TGTGCCAGCAGCACCAGGACAGGGTCCACAGATACGCAGTATTTT. It codes for CASSTRTGSTDTQYF. The chain recombines TRBV9 with TRBJ2-3; 8 bases are a match to TRBD1. Germline trimming cut 4 bases from V and 2 bases from J; bases unmatched to any gene: 6. CDR3 length: 15 amino acids. The germline gives CDR1 SGDLS, CDR2 YYNGEE.

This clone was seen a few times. This CDR3 is CASKPRRDGIWGHQETQYF. Here the CDR3 DNA reads TGCGCCAGCAAACCAAGGCGGGACGGCATTTGGGGTCACCAAGAGACCCAGTACTTC. This sequence joins TRBV5-1 and TRBJ2-5; tentatively, D is TRBD2 (6 bases). Germline assignment: CDR1 SGHRS and CDR2 YFSETQ. Trimming stripped 6 bases from V and 0 bases from J, with 27 bases between. This CDR3 has 19 amino acids.

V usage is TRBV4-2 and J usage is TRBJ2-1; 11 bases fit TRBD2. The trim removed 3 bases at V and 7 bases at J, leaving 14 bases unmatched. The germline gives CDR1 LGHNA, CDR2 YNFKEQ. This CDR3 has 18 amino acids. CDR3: CASSQDAHRASGRNEQFF. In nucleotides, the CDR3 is TGTGCCAGCAGCCAGGATGCTCATCGGGCTAGCGGGAGGAATGAGCAGTTCTTC.

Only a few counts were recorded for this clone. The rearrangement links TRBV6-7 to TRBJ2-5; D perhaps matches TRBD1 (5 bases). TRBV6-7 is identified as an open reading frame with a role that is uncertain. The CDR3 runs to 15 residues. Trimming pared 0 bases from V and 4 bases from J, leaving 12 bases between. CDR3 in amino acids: CASSYSFGAGETQYF. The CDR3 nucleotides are TGTGCCAGCAGTTACTCGTTTGGGGCAGGAGAGACCCAGTACTTC.

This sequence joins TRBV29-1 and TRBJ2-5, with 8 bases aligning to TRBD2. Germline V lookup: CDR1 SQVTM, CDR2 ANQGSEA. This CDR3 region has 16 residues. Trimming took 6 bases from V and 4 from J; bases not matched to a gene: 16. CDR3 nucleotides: TGCAGCGTCCGTGAGCGGGGGCAGATTTGGGGAGAGACCCAGTACTTC. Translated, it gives CSVRERGQIWGETQYF. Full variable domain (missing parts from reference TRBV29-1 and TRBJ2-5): SAVISQKPSRDICQRGTSLTIQCQVDSQVTMMFWYRQQPGQSLTLIATANQGSEATYESGFVIDKFPISRPNLTFSTLTVSNMSPEDSSIYLCSVRERGQIWGETQYFGPGTRLLVL.

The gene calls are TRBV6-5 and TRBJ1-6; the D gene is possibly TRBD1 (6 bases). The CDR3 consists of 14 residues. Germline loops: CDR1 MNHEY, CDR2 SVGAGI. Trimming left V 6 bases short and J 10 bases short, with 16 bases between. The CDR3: CASRERGLGSPLHF. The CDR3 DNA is TGTGCCAGCAGAGAAAGGGGGTTAGGGTCACCCCTCCACTTT.